Shown below are 18 T cell receptor beta chains from a single sample sequenced in a study of cytomegalovirus exposure and HLA in healthy donors. The PCR was carried out with 60 Vbeta primers and 13 Jbeta primers. Data came from immunoSEQ multiplex PCR; TCRdb stores just in-frame clones and leaves some out. The table includes 150,000 to 200,000 clones, roughly 80% detected once. Sequencing was performed on PBMCs. The receptor source for this set is a woman aged 18-29 years in good health and CMV-seronegative.

This chain connects TRBV11-2 to TRBJ2-5, with TRBD1 matching over 11 bases. The germline CDR1 and CDR2 sequences are SGHAT and FQNNGV. This CDR3 comprises 17 residues. J gave up 4 bases and V 1 base, and 8 bases lay outside the gene matches. DNA of the CDR3: TGTGCCAGCAGCTTAGGGGGGGCGGGGACAGGGGGAGAGACCCAGTACTTC. Translation: CASSLGGAGTGGETQYF.

The rearrangement joins TRBV29-1 to TRBJ2-3; TRBD2 matches at 9 bases. The V segment lost 2 bases and the J segment 1 base; nucleotides outside the gene matches: 4. Per germline, CDR1 SQVTM and CDR2 ANQGSEA. The CDR3 totals 15 residues. The CDR3 nucleotides are TGCAGCGTTGAAATACCTAGCGGGGGCACAGATACGCAGTATTTT. Translated, it gives CSVEIPSGGTDTQYF.

The genes are TRBV9 and TRBJ1-2; D remains unclear. The CDR3 spans 13 residues. Germline V CDR1 and CDR2: SGDLS, YYNGEE. Trimming removed 0 bases from V and 5 bases from J, with 8 bases in between. DNA for the CDR3: TGTGCCAGCAGCGTAGGAGGAGGATATGGCTACACCTTC. This gives the protein CASSVGGGYGYTF.

The chain couples TRBV27 to TRBJ2-5; 9 bases line up with TRBD2. Losses at the gene ends were 4 bases for V and 4 bases for J; bases not matched to a gene: 7. The CDR3 runs 15 residues. Germline V lookup: CDR1 MNHEY, CDR2 SMNVEV (reference sequence). Here the CDR3 DNA reads TGTGCCAGCAGTTCCCCGCGGGAGGGCCGAGAGACCCAGTACTTC. Translation gives CASSSPREGRETQYF.

This chain connects TRBV4-2 to TRBJ2-3; 8 bases line up with TRBD2. The CDR3 is 17 amino acids. Germline V gene sequence: CDR1 LGHNA, CDR2 YNFKEQ. Trimming cost V 0 bases and J 3 bases; bases outside gene matches: 8. In nucleotides, the CDR3 is TGTGCCAGCAGCCAAGATTCCGGACTAGCACCAACAGATACGCAGTATTTT. This translates into CASSQDSGLAPTDTQYF.

V and J are TRBV11-2 and TRBJ1-1; 11 bases align to TRBD1. In germline, CDR1 is SGHAT, CDR2 FQNNGV. The V gene end was trimmed by 3 bases and the J gene end by 7 bases; junction bases not matched to a gene: 13. The CDR3 extends over 17 amino acids. The CDR3 DNA reads as TGTGCCAGCAGCTTCTCCCGGACAGGGGGCGCGTCTTTTGAAGCTTTCTTT. Protein: CASSFSRTGGASFEAFF. The entire variable domain, with the rest obtained from reference TRBV11-2 and TRBJ1-1, is as follows: EAGVAQSPRYKIIEKRQSVAFWCNPISGHATLYWYQQILGQGPKLLIQFQNNGVVDDSQLPKDRFSAERLKGVDSTLKIQPAKLEDSAVYLCASSFSRTGGASFEAFFGQGTRLTVV.

The chain joins TRBV10-3 to TRBJ2-3, with 7 bases fitting TRBD1. V shed 3 bases, J shed 3 bases, and the junction held 12 bases outside the gene matches. The CDR3 loop spans 17 amino acids. The germline CDR1 and CDR2 sequences are ENHRY and SYGVKD. CDR3 DNA sequence: TGTGCCATCAGTGACTTCGGAGACAGGGTTCTGACAGATACGCAGTATTTT. Its translation: CAISDFGDRVLTDTQYF.

This rearrangement joins TRBV5-1 to TRBJ1-2, with 8 bases matching TRBD1. Germline V gene sequence: CDR1 SGHRS, CDR2 YFSETQ. Trimming took 4 bases from V and 6 from J; bases not matched to a gene: 2. This CDR3 comprises 12 residues. CDR3 nucleotide sequence: TGCGCCAGCAGCGCAGGGGGCGATGGCTACACCTTC. It specifies CASSAGGDGYTF.

The chain is built from TRBV7-2 and TRBJ2-7, with TRBD1 identical over 7 bases. Germline assignment: CDR1 SGHTA and CDR2 FQGNSA. The CDR3 has 13 amino acids. The junction had 5 bases not matched to a gene; V was cut back by 6 bases and J by 3 bases. The CDR3 DNA reads as TGTGCCAGCAGTAACAGGGGTTTCTACGAGCAGTACTTC. Encoded protein: CASSNRGFYEQYF.

J is TRBJ1-2 and V is TRBV10-3; 10 bases agree with TRBD1. CDR3 length: 16 residues. Per germline, CDR1 ENHRY and CDR2 SYGVKD. The V and J ends lost 3 bases and 4 bases, in that order; junction bases with no gene match: 8. CDR3 region: CAISDSSGQGFYGYTF. CDR3 bases: TGTGCCATCAGTGATTCGTCGGGACAGGGGTTCTATGGCTACACCTTC.

As DNA, the CDR3 is TGCGCCAGCAGGGACGCACGGGCTAGCGGGCTGGTGGATACGCAGTATTTT. Residues: CASRDARASGLVDTQYF. This chain links TRBV10-2 with TRBJ2-3; 8 bases fit TRBD2. The CDR3 spans 17 residues. CDR1 and CDR2 from the germline V gene are WSHSY and SAAADI. With V trimmed by 6 bases and J by 6 bases, 17 bases remained unmatched.

In this sample, this clone turned up once. The V call is TRBV10-3, the J call TRBJ1-2; maybe TRBD1 (6 bases). The CDR3 is made up of 14 amino acids. CDR1 is ENHRY, CDR2 SYGVKD, per germline. Deletions cut 6 bases from V and 4 bases from J, with 15 bases between. CDR3 coding DNA: TGTGCCATCAGGGGCCGGCGGGGGGCCTATGGCTACACCTTC. It specifies CAIRGRRGAYGYTF.

The chain carries TRBV5-1 and TRBJ1-1, with 7 bases aligning to TRBD1. V gave up 1 base and J gave up 8 bases; unmatched junction bases: 2. CDR1 is SGHRS and CDR2 is YFSETQ in the germline V gene. The CDR3 length is 12 residues. The DNA for the CDR3 is TGCGCCAGCAGCTTGCAGGGGGAGGAAGCTTTCTTT. Protein sequence: CASSLQGEEAFF.

The CDR3 region has the DNA TGTGCCAGCAGTTACGGAGGACGGGCTGAAAAACTGTTTTTT. Amino acid sequence: CASSYGGRAEKLFF. The chain employs TRBV6-5 and TRBJ1-4; unclear D gene. Trimming left V 2 bases short and J 7 bases short, with 11 bases between. The CDR3 is made up of 14 amino acids. Germline V gene sequence: CDR1 MNHEY, CDR2 SVGAGI.

Note on this clone: One end of the junction is discordant with germline, which a read error may explain. This chain connects TRBV2 to TRBJ2-5; D ambiguous. The length of the CDR3 is 14 residues. Germline CDR1 is SNHLY and CDR2 is FYNNEI. The CDR3 DNA is TGTGCCAGCCGTGAGGTGGCCTCAGGAGAGACCCAGTACTTC. Translated, it gives CASREVASGETQYF.

This clone has a handful of counts. J is TRBJ1-1 and V is TRBV29-1; D is undetermined. Trimming took 5 bases from V and 0 from J, leaving 10 bases between them. The CDR3 is 13 residues long. Germline loops: CDR1 SQVTM, CDR2 ANQGSEA. The CDR3 DNA is TGCAGCGTTAATAGTGCTGTGAACACTGAAGCTTTCTTT. Its protein product is CSVNSAVNTEAFF.

The rearrangement uses TRBV6-1 and TRBJ2-7, with TRBD1 matching over 10 bases. CDR1 and CDR2 (germline): MNHNS, SASEGT. This CDR3 is built from 11 residues. CDR3 in amino acids: CASRELGQGDV. The CDR3, as DNA: TGTGCCAGCAGGGAACTCGGACAGGGGGACGTC.

The chain links TRBV7-2 to TRBJ2-7; no clear D. This CDR3 comprises 11 residues. The V gene lost 4 bases and the J gene lost 7 bases, with 8 bases spanning the gap. Germline loops: CDR1 SGHTA, CDR2 FQGNSA. This CDR3 is CASSSRWEQYF. The CDR3 nucleotides are TGTGCCAGCAGCTCCCGGTGGGAGCAGTACTTC.